Here is one TCR beta chain with its context. Sequencing was performed with immunoSEQ multiplex PCR; in TCRdb, only in-frame clones are kept and a portion is missing. The table includes about 160,000 clones, approximately 92% detected once. The data were obtained in a study of T cell responses to AZD1222 COVID-19 vaccine. Germline values: CDR1 SGHRS, CDR2 YFSETQ. Deletions cut 4 bases from V and 3 bases from J, with 12 bases between. CDR3 size: 14 residues. This chain connects TRBV5-1 to TRBJ2-3, with D perhaps matching TRBD1 or TRBD2 (5 bases each). Material: peripheral blood, obtained on day 0 of AZD1222 vaccination. The source of this sequence is an adult in good health. Written as DNA, the CDR3 is TGCGCCAGCAGCGTAGGGACGCCTACAGATACGCAGTATTTT. As protein: CASSVGTPTDTQYF.